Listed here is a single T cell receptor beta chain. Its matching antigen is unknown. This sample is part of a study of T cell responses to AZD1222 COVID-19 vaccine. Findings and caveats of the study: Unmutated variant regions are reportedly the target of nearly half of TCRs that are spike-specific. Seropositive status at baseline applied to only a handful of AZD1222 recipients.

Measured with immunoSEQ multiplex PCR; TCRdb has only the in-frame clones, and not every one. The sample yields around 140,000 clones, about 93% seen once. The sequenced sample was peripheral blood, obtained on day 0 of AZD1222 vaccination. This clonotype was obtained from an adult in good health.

CDR3: CASSPDRGPVGYGYTF. The DNA for the CDR3 is TGCGCCAGCAGCCCTGACAGGGGACCCGTCGGCTATGGCTACACCTTC. V and J are TRBV5-1 and TRBJ1-2, with 8 bases fitting TRBD1. This CDR3 comprises 16 residues. V lost 4 bases and J lost 4; bases outside the gene matches: 12. Germline V gives CDR1 SGHRS, CDR2 YFSETQ.